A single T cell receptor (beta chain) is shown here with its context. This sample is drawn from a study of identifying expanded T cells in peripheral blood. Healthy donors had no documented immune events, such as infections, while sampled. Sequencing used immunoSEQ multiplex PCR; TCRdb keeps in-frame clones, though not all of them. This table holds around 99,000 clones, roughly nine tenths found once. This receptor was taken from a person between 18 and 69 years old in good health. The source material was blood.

CDR3 loop: CASSLGGFEQYF. The CDR3 bases are TGTGCCAGCAGCTTGGGTGGATTCGAGCAGTACTTC. The J gene is TRBJ2-7, the V gene TRBV5-6; D remains ambiguous. V lost 0 bases, J lost 6 bases, and 7 bases lay in between. The germline V gene encodes CDR1 SGHDT and CDR2 YYEEEE. The CDR3 sequence is 12 residues long.